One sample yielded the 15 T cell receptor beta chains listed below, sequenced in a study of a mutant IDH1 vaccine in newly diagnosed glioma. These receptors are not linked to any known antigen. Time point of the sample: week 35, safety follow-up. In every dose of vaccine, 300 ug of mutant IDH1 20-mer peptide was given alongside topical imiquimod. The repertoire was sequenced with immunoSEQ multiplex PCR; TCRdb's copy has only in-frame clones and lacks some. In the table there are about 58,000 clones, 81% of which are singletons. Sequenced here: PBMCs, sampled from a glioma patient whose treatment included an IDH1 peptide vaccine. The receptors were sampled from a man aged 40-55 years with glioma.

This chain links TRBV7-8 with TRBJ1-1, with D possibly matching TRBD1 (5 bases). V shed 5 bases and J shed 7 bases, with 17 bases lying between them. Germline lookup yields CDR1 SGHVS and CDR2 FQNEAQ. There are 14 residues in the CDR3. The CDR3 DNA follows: TGTGCCAGCAGCCCAGGGTATGGGTTGGGTGAAGCTTTCTTT. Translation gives CASSPGYGLGEAFF.

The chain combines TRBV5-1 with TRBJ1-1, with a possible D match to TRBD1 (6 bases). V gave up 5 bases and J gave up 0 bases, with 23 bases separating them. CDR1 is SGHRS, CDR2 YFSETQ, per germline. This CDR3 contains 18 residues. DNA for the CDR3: TGCGCCAGCAGACAGGGCGGTCTAAGCACCCTAATGAACACTGAAGCTTTCTTT. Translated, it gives CASRQGGLSTLMNTEAFF.

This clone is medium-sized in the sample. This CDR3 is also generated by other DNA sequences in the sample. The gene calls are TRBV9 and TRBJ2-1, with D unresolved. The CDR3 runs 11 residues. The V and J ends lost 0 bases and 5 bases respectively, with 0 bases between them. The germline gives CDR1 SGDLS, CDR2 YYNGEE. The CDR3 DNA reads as TGTGCCAGCAGCGTAGACAATGAGCAGTTCTTC. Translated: CASSVDNEQFF.

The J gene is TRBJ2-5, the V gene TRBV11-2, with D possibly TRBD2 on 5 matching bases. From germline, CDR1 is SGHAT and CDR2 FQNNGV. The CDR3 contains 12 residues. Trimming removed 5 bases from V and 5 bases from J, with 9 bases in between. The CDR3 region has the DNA TGTGCCAGCAGCGACACTAGGGAGACCCAGTACTTC. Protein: CASSDTRETQYF.

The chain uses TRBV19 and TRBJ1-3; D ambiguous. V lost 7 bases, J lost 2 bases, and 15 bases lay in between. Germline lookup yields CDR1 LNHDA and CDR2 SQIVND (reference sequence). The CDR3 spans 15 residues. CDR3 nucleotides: TGTGCCAGTACCCTGGGCCGGGCAGCTGGAAACACCATATATTTT. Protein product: CASTLGRAAGNTIYF.

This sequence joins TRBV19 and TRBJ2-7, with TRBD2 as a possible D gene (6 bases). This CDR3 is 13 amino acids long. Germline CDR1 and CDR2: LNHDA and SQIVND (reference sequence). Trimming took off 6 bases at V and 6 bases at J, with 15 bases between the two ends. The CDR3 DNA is TGTGCCAGTAGCACTGCGGGATCCGGCGAGCAGTACTTC. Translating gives CASSTAGSGEQYF.

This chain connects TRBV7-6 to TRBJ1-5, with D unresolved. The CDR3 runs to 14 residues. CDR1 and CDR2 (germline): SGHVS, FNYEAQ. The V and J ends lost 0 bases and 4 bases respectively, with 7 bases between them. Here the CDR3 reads CASSLAGENQPQHF. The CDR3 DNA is TGTGCCAGCAGCTTAGCCGGGGAGAATCAGCCCCAGCATTTT.

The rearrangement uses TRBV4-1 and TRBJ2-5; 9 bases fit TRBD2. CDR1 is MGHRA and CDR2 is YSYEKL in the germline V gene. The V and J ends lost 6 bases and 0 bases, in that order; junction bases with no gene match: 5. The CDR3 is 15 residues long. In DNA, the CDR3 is TGCGCCAGCAGACACGAGCGGGGGGACCAAGAGACCCAGTACTTC. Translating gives CASRHERGDQETQYF.

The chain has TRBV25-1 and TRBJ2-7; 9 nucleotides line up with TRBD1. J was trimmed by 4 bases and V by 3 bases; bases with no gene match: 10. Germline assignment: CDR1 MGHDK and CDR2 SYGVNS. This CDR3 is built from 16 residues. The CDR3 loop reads CASSDSTGGRYYEQYF. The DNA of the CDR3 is TGTGCCAGCAGTGATTCGACAGGGGGTAGATATTACGAGCAGTACTTC.

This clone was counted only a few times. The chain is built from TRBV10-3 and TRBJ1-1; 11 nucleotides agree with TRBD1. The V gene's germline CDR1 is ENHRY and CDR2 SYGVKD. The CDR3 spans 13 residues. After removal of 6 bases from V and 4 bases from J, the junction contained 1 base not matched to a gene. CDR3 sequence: CAIRGQGGTEAFF. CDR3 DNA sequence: TGTGCCATCAGGGGACAGGGGGGCACTGAAGCTTTCTTT.

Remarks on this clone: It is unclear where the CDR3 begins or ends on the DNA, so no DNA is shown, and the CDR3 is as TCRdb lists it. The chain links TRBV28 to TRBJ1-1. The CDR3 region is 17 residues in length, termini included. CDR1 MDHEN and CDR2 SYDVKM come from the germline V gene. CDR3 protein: CASTLWERGLMNTEAFF.

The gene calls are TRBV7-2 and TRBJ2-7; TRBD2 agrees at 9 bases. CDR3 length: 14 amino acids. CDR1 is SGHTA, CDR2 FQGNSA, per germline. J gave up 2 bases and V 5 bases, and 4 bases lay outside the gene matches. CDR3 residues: CASSLTSGTYEQYF. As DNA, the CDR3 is TGTGCCAGCAGCCTGACTAGCGGAACCTACGAGCAGTACTTC.

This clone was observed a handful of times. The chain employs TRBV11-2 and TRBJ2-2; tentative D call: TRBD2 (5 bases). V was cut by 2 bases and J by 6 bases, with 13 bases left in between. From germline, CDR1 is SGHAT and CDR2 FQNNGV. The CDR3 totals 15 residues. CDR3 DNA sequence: TGTGCCAGCAGCTTAAGGGAAGTGGGAGCCGGGGAGCTGTTTTTT. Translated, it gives CASSLREVGAGELFF.

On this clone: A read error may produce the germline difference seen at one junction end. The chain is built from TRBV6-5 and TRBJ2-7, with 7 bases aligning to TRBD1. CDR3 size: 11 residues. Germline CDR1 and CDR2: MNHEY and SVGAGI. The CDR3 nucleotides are TGTGCCAGCAGTTACGCCGACAGGGTTATCTTC. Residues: CASSYADRVIF.

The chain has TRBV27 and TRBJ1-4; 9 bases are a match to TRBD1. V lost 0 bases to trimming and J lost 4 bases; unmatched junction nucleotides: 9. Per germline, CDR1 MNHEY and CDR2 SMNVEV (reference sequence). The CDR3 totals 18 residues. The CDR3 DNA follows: TGTGCCAGCAGTTTATCTGACGACAGGGGGAGTGATAATGAAAAACTGTTTTTT. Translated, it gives CASSLSDDRGSDNEKLFF.